This entry concerns a single T cell receptor (beta chain). Its antigen is currently not known. No much larger clonotype is one base removed from it; base qualities were not supplied. Using the deep immunoSEQ assay, TCR CDR3 regions were amplified from genomic DNA by multiplex PCR. Genomic DNA extracted from each cell subset was distributed evenly over all wells of several immunoSEQ 96-well plates, and each plate served as one replicate. For sorted subsets, approximately 200 ng of genomic DNA, equivalent to 25,000 to 35,000 T cell genomes, went into each replicate PCR. The purified libraries were quantified using a Qubit 3.0 fluorometer, sized with a Bioanalyzer 2100, and then quantified again using the KAPA Library Quantification kit. A separate single-read 150-cycle Illumina NextSeq 550 flow cell was used to sequence each immunoSEQ 96-well plate. The authors processed their data as follows. Because the immunoSEQ output held only junctional sequences and lacked quality scores, the filtering could not match the filtering applied to full-length reads. Sequences were annotated with PyIR, a Python wrapper for IgBLAST v1.9, using IMGT germline references to assign V/J genes and CDR3. Any read was removed if the V/J assignment was weak (E-value above 1e-6), the CDR3 was missing, or the read contained stop codons, out-of-frame junctions, or ambiguous translated residues. V3J clonotypes were defined by identical inferred V gene, J gene, and CDR3 amino acid sequence. Percentage overlap between repertoires was calculated by dividing the number of shared unique clonotypes by the size of the smaller repertoire. Repertoire richness was assessed with RTK rarefaction, the Chao1 estimator, and Recon v2.1 estimates of unobserved clonotypes. For all TCRbeta clonotypes obtained by the gDNA method from four donors, generation probabilities were computed with OLGA. TCRdb's version of the immuneACCESS table is confined to in-frame rearrangements and falls short of the full clone set. An unresolved V gene accounts for under half of the shortfall where checked; the remainder is of unknown origin. That table furnishes V, J and clone size, whereas the DNA furnished D and trimming. The sample table shows fewer than 3 million clones, and 85% to 95% are seen once. The ten top clones hold 0.3% to 0.4% of the sample.

Healthy HIV-negative adults with no recently reported acute infections or vaccinations were included as donors. Only Caucasian adults living in Nashville, Tennessee, USA were represented among the donors. CD4+ T cells were enriched by magnetic negative selection; naive cells were then positively selected on CD45RA, and the negative fraction formed the memory subset. Blood was obtained by leukapheresis, after which PBMCs were separated by Ficoll-Histopaque density gradient centrifugation and cryopreserved in liquid nitrogen vapor phase. Analytical flow cytometry was used to check the purity and quantity of each magnetically sorted T cell population. Each sorted fraction had its genomic DNA isolated and then quantified by UV absorbance on a Nanodrop 2000c. These data originate in a study of shared clonotypes between healthy human individuals (dated by TCRdb to the early 2020s). Study-level background: A few men and a couple of women, aged 18 to 49 years, made up the cohort. For each donor, three plates each were used for CD4 naive and CD4 memory, two plates were used for CD8 naive, and one plate was used for CD8 memory. To estimate repertoire size and how much clonotypes are shared between individuals, the study performed deep sequencing of blood TCR repertoires from roughly five healthy adults. To increase sequencing depth and limit assay-specific biases, different laboratories used diverse techniques to prepare libraries and sequence TCR repertoires. Each donor's leukapheresis produced roughly between roughly 0.85 and 9.5 billion PBMCs. Here is what the overall study found, with its caveats: Across several donors, 4.5% to 6.5% of naive CD4, roughly 3.5% of naive CD8, 2% to 2.5% of memory CD4, and 0.4% of memory CD8 clonotypes were shared. Compared with non-shared clonotypes, the clonotypes found in all four sorted-subset donors had higher generation probabilities. Sampling was limited to blood, and TCR repertoires in tissue likely differ from TCR repertoires in blood. Pairwise subsampling indicated that sequencing depth was expected to affect the degree of clonotype sharing among donors. The genetic and exposure-history diversity represented was limited by the small number of donors. Even with the large sequencing depth, rarefaction of the sorted-subset datasets indicated that sequencing was incomplete. Naive subsets generally had larger estimated clonotype richness than memory subsets did.

From the cysteine up to the phenylalanine, the CDR3 has a length of 13 residues. Only CDR3 DNA remains: 39 bases, in frame from the first base. CDR1 and CDR2, looked up from the germline V gene, are MNHNS and SASEGT. V loses 6 bases of germline sequence and J loses 5 bases, and the interval between the two ends is 12 bases. The sample taken for sequencing was naive CD4+ T cells from PBMCs. Per the publication, the cell subset or site label means: CD45RA+ positively selected. This sequence was found in a man between 18 and 29 years old in good health. Some clones in this sample may be carry-over from other donors' samples. Rearrangement joined TRBV6-1 to TRBJ2-3, with the D call perhaps TRBD1 or TRBD2, as 5 bases match in each case. Here the CDR3 is given as CASRSGTRDTQYF. The DNA reads TGTGCCAGCAGATCCGGGACCCGAGATACGCAGTATTTT.